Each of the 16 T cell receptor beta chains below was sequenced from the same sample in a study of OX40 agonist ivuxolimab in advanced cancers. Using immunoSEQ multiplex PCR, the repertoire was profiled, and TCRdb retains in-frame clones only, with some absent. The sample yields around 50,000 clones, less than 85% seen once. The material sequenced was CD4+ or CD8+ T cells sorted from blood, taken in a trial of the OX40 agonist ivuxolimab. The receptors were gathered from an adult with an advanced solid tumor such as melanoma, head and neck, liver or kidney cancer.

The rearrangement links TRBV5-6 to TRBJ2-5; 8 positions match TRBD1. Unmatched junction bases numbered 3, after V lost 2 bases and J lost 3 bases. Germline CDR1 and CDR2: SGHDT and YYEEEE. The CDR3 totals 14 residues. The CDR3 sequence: CASSFRQGKETQYF. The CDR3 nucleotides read TGTGCCAGCAGCTTCCGACAGGGGAAAGAGACCCAGTACTTC.

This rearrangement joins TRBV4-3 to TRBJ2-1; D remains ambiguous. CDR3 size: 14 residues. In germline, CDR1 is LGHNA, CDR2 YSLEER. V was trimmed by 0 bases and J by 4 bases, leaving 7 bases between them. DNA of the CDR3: TGCGCCAGCAGCCAAGAAAAAGGATACAATGAGCAGTTCTTC. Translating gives CASSQEKGYNEQFF.

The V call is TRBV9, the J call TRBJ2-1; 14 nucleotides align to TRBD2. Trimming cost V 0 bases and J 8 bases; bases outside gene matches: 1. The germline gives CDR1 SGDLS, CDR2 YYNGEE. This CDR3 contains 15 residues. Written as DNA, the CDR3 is TGTGCCAGCAGCGTAGTGGGACTAGCGGGGGATGAGCAGTTCTTC. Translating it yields CASSVVGLAGDEQFF.

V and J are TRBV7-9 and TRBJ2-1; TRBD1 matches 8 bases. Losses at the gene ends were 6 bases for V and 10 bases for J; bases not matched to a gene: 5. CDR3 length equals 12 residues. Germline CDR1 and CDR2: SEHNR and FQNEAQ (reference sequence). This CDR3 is CASSSRQGEQFF. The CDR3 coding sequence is TGTGCCAGCAGTTCTCGACAGGGGGAGCAGTTCTTC. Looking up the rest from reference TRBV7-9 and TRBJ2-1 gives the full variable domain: DTGVSQNPRHKITKRGQNVTFRCDPISEHNRLYWYRQTLGQGPEFLTYFQNEAQLEKSRLLSDRFSAERPKGSFSTLEIQRTEQGDSAMYLCASSSRQGEQFFGPGTRLTVL.

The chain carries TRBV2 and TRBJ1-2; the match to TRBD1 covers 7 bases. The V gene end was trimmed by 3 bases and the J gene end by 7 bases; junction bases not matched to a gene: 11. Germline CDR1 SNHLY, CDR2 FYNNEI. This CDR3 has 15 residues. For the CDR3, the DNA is TGTGCCAGCAGTGAGTTAGGACAGGAAGTAGGTGGCTACACCTTC. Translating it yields CASSELGQEVGGYTF.

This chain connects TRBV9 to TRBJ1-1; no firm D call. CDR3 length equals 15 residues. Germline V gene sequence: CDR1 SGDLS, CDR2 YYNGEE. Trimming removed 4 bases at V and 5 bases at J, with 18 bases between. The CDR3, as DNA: TGTGCCAGCAGCCCATACAGTGGGTTGGCGACTGAAGCTTTCTTT. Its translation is CASSPYSGLATEAFF.

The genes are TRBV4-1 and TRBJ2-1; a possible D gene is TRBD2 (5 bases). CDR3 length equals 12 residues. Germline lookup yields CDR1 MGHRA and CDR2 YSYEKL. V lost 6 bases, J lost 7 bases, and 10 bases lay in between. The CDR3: CASSYPGNEQFF. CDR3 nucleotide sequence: TGCGCCAGCAGTTACCCGGGGAATGAGCAGTTCTTC.

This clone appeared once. CDR3 sequence: CASRTTNEETQYF. For the CDR3, the DNA is TGTGCCAGCAGGACGACTAACGAAGAGACCCAGTACTTC. The chain links TRBV5-6 to TRBJ2-5; D may be TRBD2 (5 bases). Trimming left V 5 bases short and J 3 bases short, with 11 bases between. This CDR3 has 13 residues. The germline gives CDR1 SGHDT, CDR2 YYEEEE.

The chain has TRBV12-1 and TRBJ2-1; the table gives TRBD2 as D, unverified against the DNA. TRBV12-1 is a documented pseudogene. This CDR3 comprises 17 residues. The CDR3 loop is CASSFVLAGGLWNEQFF. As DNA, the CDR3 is TGTGCCAGCAGCTTTGTGCTAGCGGGGGGCCTATGGAATGAGCAGTTCTTC.

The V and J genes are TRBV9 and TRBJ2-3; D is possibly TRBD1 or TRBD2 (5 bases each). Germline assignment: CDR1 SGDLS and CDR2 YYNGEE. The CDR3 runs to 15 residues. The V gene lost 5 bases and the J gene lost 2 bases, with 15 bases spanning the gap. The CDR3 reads CASSSETGPTDTQYF. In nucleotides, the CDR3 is TGTGCCAGCAGTTCCGAGACGGGACCCACAGATACGCAGTATTTT.

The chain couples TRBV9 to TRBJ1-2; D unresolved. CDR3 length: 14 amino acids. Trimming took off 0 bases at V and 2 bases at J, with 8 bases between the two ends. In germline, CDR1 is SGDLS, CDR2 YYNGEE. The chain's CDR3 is CASSVAGVNYGYTF. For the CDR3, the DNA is TGTGCCAGCAGCGTAGCCGGGGTAAACTATGGCTACACCTTC. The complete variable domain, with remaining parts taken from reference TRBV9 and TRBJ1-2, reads DSGVTQTPKHLITATGQRVTLRCSPRSGDLSVYWYQQSLDQGLQFLIQYYNGEERAKGNILERFSAQQFPDLHSELNLSSLELGDSALYFCASSVAGVNYGYTFGSGTRLTVV.

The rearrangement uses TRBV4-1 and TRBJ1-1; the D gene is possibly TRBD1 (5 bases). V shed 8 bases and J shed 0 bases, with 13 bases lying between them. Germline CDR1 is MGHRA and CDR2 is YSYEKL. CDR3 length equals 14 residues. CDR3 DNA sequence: TGCGCCAGCGGGCCCAAGGGACTGAACACTGAAGCTTTCTTT. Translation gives CASGPKGLNTEAFF.

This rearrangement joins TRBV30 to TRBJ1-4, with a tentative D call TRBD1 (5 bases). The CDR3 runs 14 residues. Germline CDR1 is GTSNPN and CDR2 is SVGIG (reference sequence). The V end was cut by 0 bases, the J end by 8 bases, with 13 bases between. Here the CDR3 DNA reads TGTGCCTGGAGTGTTGGGCAGGGTTGGGAAAAACTGTTTTTT. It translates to CAWSVGQGWEKLFF. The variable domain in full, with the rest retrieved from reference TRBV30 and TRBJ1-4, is SQTIHQWPATLVQPVGSPLSLECTVEGTSNPNLYWYRQAAGRGLQLLFYSVGIGQISSEVPQNLSASRPQDRQFILSSKKLLLSDSGFYLCAWSVGQGWEKLFFGSGTQLSVL.

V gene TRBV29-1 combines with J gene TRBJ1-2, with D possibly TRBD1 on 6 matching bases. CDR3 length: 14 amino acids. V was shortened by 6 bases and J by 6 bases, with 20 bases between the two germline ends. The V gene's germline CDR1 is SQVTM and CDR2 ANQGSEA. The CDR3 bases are TGCAGCGTAGGCCGACTCAGGGGAGTGGATGGCTACACCTTC. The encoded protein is CSVGRLRGVDGYTF.

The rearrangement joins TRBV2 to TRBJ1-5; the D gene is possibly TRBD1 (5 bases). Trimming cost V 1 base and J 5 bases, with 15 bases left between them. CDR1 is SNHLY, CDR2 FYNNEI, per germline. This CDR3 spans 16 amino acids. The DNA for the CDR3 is TGTGCCAGCAGTGAAGAAGGCAGGGCTCGGTATCAGCCCCAGCATTTT. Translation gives CASSEEGRARYQPQHF.

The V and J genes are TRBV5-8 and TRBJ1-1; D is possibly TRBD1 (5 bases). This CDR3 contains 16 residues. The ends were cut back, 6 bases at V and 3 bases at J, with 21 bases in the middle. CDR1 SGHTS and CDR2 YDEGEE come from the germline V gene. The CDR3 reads CASTQTIRRGDTEAFF. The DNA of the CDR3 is TGTGCCAGCACCCAAACGATAAGGAGAGGGGACACTGAAGCTTTCTTT.